The clone carrying this T cell receptor beta chain has just one count. No antigen is known for it. Specified treatment: about 20 received Ad26.COV2.S at low or high dose, single or two shots; about 5 received placebo; per-sample allocation not given. Day 63 after the first vaccine or placebo injection was the time point for sampling. An adult of 18-55 years in Boston served as donor. Produced via immunoSEQ multiplex PCR; TCRdb's table is partial and in-frame only. The table has approximately 350,000 clones, approximately 83% seen once; the top ten hold nearly 7.5%. The data stem from a study of Ad26.COV2.S vaccination and SARS-CoV-2 variants. Notes on the study in general: People given the vaccine had a wider spike-specific TCR breadth than placebo recipients did. The authors reported substantial breadth in spike-specific CD8+ and CD4+ T cell responses after vaccination.

The TCR was taken from a person aged 18-65 years who received the Ad26.COV2.S COVID-19 vaccine or a placebo. The sequencing used peripheral blood, collected in a trial of Ad26.COV2.S vaccine versus placebo.

The CDR3 protein is CASSQDRGRVINYGYTF. For the CDR3, the DNA is TGCGCCAGCAGCCAAGATCGGGGCAGAGTTATTAACTATGGCTACACCTTC. The rearrangement uses TRBV4-3 and TRBJ1-2; D possibly corresponds to TRBD1 (5 bases). The germline gives CDR1 LGHNA, CDR2 YSLEER. The CDR3 is 17 residues long. The V end lost 0 bases, the J end lost 1 base, and 15 bases lay between the germline ends.